The 8 T cell receptor beta chains below were found in one sample sequenced in a study of CD8 T cells in ankylosing spondylitis. TCRdb re-analysed the 5' RACE reads in MiXCR, keeping a single row per CDR3 protein. The sample lists 250,000 to 400,000 distinct CDR3 sequences; roughly 10% were seen once. Sequencing was carried out using blood, either unsorted or a sorted T cell fraction (not recorded which). These receptors came from a female donor with ankylosing spondylitis or in good health (not recorded which).

V and J are TRBV5-1 and TRBJ1-3; D remains unclear. Germline CDR1 reads SGHRS; CDR2 reads YFSETQ. CDR3 length: 12 residues. The CDR3 loop reads CDKRLLGNTIYF. The CDR3 DNA reads as TGCGACAAGCGGCTACTGGGAAACACCATATATTTT.

This clonotype was seen ten or more times. The V and J genes are TRBV29-1 and TRBJ2-3; 7 positions match TRBD2. Germline V CDR1 and CDR2: SQVTM, ANQGSEA. V lost 7 bases to trimming and J lost 3 bases; unmatched junction nucleotides: 10. The CDR3 contains 14 residues. CDR3 region: CSAGRAGTTDTQYF. The CDR3, as DNA: TGCAGCGCAGGGCGAGCGGGAACTACAGATACGCAGTATTTT.

The chain recombines TRBV25-1 with TRBJ2-7, with TRBD2 identical over 8 bases. V was clipped by 2 bases and J by 2 bases; unmatched bases: 2. CDR1 is MGHDK, CDR2 SYGVNS, per germline. The CDR3 is 14 amino acids. CDR3: CASSEAGGTYEQYF. The CDR3, as DNA: TGTGCCAGCAGTGAAGCGGGGGGCACCTACGAGCAGTACTTC.

This sequence joins TRBV28 and TRBJ2-2; D assignment may be TRBD1 or TRBD2 (5 bases each). CDR1 MDHEN and CDR2 SYDVKM come from the germline V gene. The CDR3 length is 13 residues. V lost 8 bases and J 4 bases, leaving 11 bases between the germline ends. CDR3 residues: CASGGLSTGELFF. In DNA, the CDR3 is TGTGCCAGCGGGGGTTTAAGCACCGGGGAGCTGTTTTTT.

This clonotype was counted many times. This chain links TRBV29-1 with TRBJ1-1; D gene uncertain. Trimming stripped 5 bases from V and 1 base from J, with 11 bases between. CDR1 is SQVTM and CDR2 is ANQGSEA in the germline V gene. CDR3 length: 13 amino acids. The CDR3 nucleotides are TGCAGCGTTTTGAATACGGGGAACACTGAAGCTTTCTTT. Translation gives CSVLNTGNTEAFF.

This clonotype has a handful of counts. The chain couples TRBV20-1 to TRBJ1-6, with TRBD1 matching over 7 bases. Looked up from germline, CDR1 is DFQATT and CDR2 is SNEGSKA (reference sequence). This CDR3 spans 13 amino acids. The V segment lost 1 base and the J segment 7 bases; nucleotides outside the gene matches: 1. CDR3 region: CSARGDSNSPLHF. CDR3 coding DNA: TGCAGTGCTAGAGGGGACAGCAATTCACCCCTCCACTTT.

This clonotype was observed a few times. This chain uses TRBV20-1 with TRBJ1-1; TRBD1 might be the D (5 bases). CDR1 DFQATT and CDR2 SNEGSKA come from the germline V gene (reference sequence). CDR3 length: 14 residues. Trimming pared 5 bases from V and 0 bases from J, leaving 13 bases between. CDR3 bases: TGCAGTGCTCGGACGGGGGGGGTGAACACTGAAGCTTTCTTT. It codes for CSARTGGVNTEAFF.

This clonotype has only a few counts. The chain links TRBV10-3 to TRBJ2-1; tentative D call: TRBD1 (6 bases). Germline loops: CDR1 ENHRY, CDR2 SYGVKD. This CDR3 comprises 15 residues. The V and J ends lost 2 bases and 8 bases respectively, with 16 bases between them. CDR3 protein: CAISEGGPEWDEQFF. CDR3 coding DNA: TGTGCCATCAGTGAGGGGGGCCCGGAGTGGGATGAGCAGTTCTTC.